What follows are 23 T cell receptor beta chains derived from one specimen sequenced in a study of regulatory T cells in long-lasting Graves disease (dated by TCRdb to the early 2020s). The time point label, read with the paper, signifies: persistent/refractory GD, antithyroid drugs over 5 years with positive TRAb. For both TCR sequencing and RNA sequencing, RNA was extracted from PBMCs in TRIzol. The protocol used for the library was multiplex PCR. The data were produced on an Illumina HiSeq 4000. CDR3 regions were amplified by Arm-PCR with iRepertoire HTBI primers to construct TCR beta libraries. The public sequencing data were trimmed at Q25 with fastp and processed into clonotypes with MiXCR by TCRdb, which kept only in-frame beta chains. For every CDR3 protein sequence, its rows merge into one entry that carries the most common genes and DNA. The sample yields around 340,000 distinct CDR3 sequences; 15% to 20% were counted once. The ten most abundant clones make up 29% of the sample.

The input for sequencing was peripheral blood mononuclear cells (PBMCs), taken when the disease was refractory, from a patient treated with antithyroid drugs. The receptors derive from a female donor with Graves disease.

The genes are TRBV11-3 and TRBJ2-7, with 7 nucleotides matching TRBD2. Germline V gives CDR1 SGHNT, CDR2 YENEEA. V was clipped by 5 bases and J by 3 bases; unmatched bases: 10. CDR3 size: 15 residues. CDR3 sequence reads: CASSPWTSPFYEQYF. DNA of the CDR3: TGTGCCAGCAGCCCCTGGACTAGTCCCTTCTACGAGCAGTACTTC.

This clonotype has a handful of counts. The CDR3 protein is CASRIQGAGEAFF. The DNA of the CDR3 is TGTGCCAGCAGAATTCAGGGGGCGGGTGAAGCTTTCTTT. The chain combines TRBV7-2 with TRBJ1-1; TRBD1 matches 8 bases. The CDR3 totals 13 residues. The germline V gene has CDR1 SGHTA and CDR2 FQGNSA. The V gene end was trimmed by 6 bases and the J gene end by 7 bases; junction bases not matched to a gene: 7.

V gene TRBV12-3 or TRBV12-4 combines with J gene TRBJ2-1; D perhaps matches TRBD2 (6 bases). V gave up 2 bases and J gave up 6 bases, with 14 bases separating them. The CDR3 covers 15 residues. This chain's CDR3 is CASSLTGVYGNEQFF. The CDR3 nucleotides read TGTGCCAGCAGTTTAACGGGAGTATATGGCAATGAGCAGTTCTTC.

The chain recombines TRBV6-4 with TRBJ2-1; 9 bases line up with TRBD1. With V trimmed by 6 bases and J by 7 bases, 10 bases remained unmatched. The CDR3 runs 15 residues. Germline V gene data show CDR1 as MRHNA and CDR2 as SNTAGT. CDR3 sequence: CASRTGTGFRNEQFF. CDR3 DNA: TGTGCCAGCAGGACCGGGACAGGGTTTAGGAATGAGCAGTTCTTC.

This clonotype was counted many times. The chain links TRBV29-1 to TRBJ2-7; possibly TRBD1 for D (6 bases). The CDR3 runs to 13 residues. The V gene's germline CDR1 is SQVTM and CDR2 ANQGSEA. V lost 5 bases to trimming and J lost 0 bases, with 11 bases between them. Here the CDR3 DNA reads TGCAGCGTTCAGGGGATCGGCTCCTACGAGCAGTACTTC. This translates into CSVQGIGSYEQYF.

A remark on this clonotype: Relative to the germline gene, one junction end is altered; a read error may explain this. The genes are TRBV7-2 and TRBJ1-2; 7 positions match TRBD1. This CDR3 region has 14 residues. Germline values: CDR1 SGHTA, CDR2 FQGNSA. The CDR3 bases are TGTGCCAGCAGCGGTCAGGGGGGGCGGACTGGCCACACCTTC. Translating gives CASSGQGGRTGHTF.

The sample holds many counts of this clonotype. This chain links TRBV5-1 with TRBJ1-1, with a weak D call TRBD1 (6 bases). CDR3 size: 13 residues. Germline-derived CDR1 and CDR2 are SGHRS and YFSETQ. V lost 2 bases and J 5 bases, leaving 10 bases between the germline ends. CDR3: CASSFTGRTEAFF. CDR3 coding DNA: TGCGCCAGCAGCTTCACAGGGCGGACTGAAGCTTTCTTT.

This clonotype was recorded at least ten times. The rearrangement joins TRBV3-1 to TRBJ1-1; tentatively, D is TRBD1 (5 bases). This CDR3 contains 16 residues. Germline V gene data show CDR1 as LGHDT and CDR2 as YNNKEL (reference sequence). The V and J ends lost 4 bases and 0 bases respectively, with 15 bases between them. The CDR3 DNA reads as TGTGCCAGCAGCCGTGGGGCAGCCTGGATGAACACTGAAGCTTTCTTT. This encodes CASSRGAAWMNTEAFF.

The rearrangement uses TRBV7-9 and TRBJ1-4, with TRBD1 matching over 7 bases. Trimming cost V 5 bases and J 10 bases; bases outside gene matches: 10. The CDR3 covers 14 residues. The germline V gene encodes CDR1 SEHNR and CDR2 FQNEAQ (reference sequence). CDR3 in amino acids: CASSRGRTEGKLFF. The DNA for the CDR3 is TGTGCCAGCAGCAGGGGGCGGACCGAAGGAAAACTGTTTTTT.

V gene TRBV3-1 combines with J gene TRBJ2-6; D is undetermined. CDR1 is LGHDT, CDR2 YNNKEL, per germline (reference sequence). The CDR3 has 15 residues. The V end lost 3 bases, the J end lost 0 bases, and 6 bases lay between the germline ends. CDR3 nucleotide sequence: TGTGCCAGCAGCCAGATCAACTCTGGGGCCAACGTCCTGACTTTC. It is translated as CASSQINSGANVLTF.

This clonotype turned up a few times. The V gene is TRBV11-2, the J gene TRBJ2-1; 8 nucleotides match TRBD1. After removal of 7 bases from V and 7 bases from J, the junction contained 9 bases not matched to a gene. The CDR3 extends over 14 amino acids. Germline assignment: CDR1 SGHAT and CDR2 FQNNGV. CDR3 nucleotides: TGTGCCAGCACCAGGACAGGGACCCTAAATGAGCAGTTCTTC. Residues: CASTRTGTLNEQFF.

The chain carries TRBV5-1 and TRBJ2-7; 7 bases match TRBD1. The ends lost 4 bases at V and 5 bases at J; junction bases unmatched: 12. The CDR3 consists of 15 residues. Germline assignment: CDR1 SGHRS and CDR2 YFSETQ. For the CDR3, the DNA is TGCGCCAGCAGCCTAGAGGGGGCGCCTATCCACGAGCAGTACTTC. This codes for CASSLEGAPIHEQYF. The complete variable domain, with remaining parts taken from reference TRBV5-1 and TRBJ2-7, reads KAGVTQTPRYLIKTRGQQVTLSCSPISGHRSVSWYQQTPGQGLQFLFEYFSETQRNKGNFPGRFSGRQFSNSRSEMNVSTLELGDSALYLCASSLEGAPIHEQYFGPGTRLTVT.

The table lists this clonotype with many counts. The J gene is TRBJ1-2, the V gene TRBV7-8; D perhaps matches TRBD1 (5 bases). This CDR3 region has 15 residues. The germline V and J ends were trimmed by 1 base and 4 bases, with 13 bases remaining between them. Germline V gene lookup returns CDR1 SGHVS and CDR2 FQNEAQ. In DNA, the CDR3 is TGTGCCAGCAGCTTAGGTCGTCAGGGCCTCTATGGCTACACCTTC. It is translated as CASSLGRQGLYGYTF.

This clonotype was counted ten times or more. The chain links TRBV28 to TRBJ2-7, with TRBD1 as a possible D gene (5 bases). The V gene's germline CDR1 is MDHEN and CDR2 SYDVKM. The CDR3 sequence is 13 residues long. V lost 6 bases, J lost 4 bases, and 13 bases lay in between. In DNA form, the CDR3 reads TGTGCCAGCAGCCCGGACACCCCTTACGAGCAGTACTTC. This translates into CASSPDTPYEQYF. Variable domain in full (rest from reference TRBV28 and TRBJ2-7): DVKVTQSSRYLVKRTGEKVFLECVQDMDHENMFWYRQDPGLGLRLIYFSYDVKMKEKGDIPEGYSVSREKKERFSLILESASTNQTSMYLCASSPDTPYEQYFGPGTRLTVT.

Concerning this clonotype: A much larger clone differs by one base, so this may be a read error. This chain connects TRBV6-9 to TRBJ1-1; 10 bases map to TRBD1. Germline V lookup: CDR1 MNHGY, CDR2 SVAAGI. J gave up 3 bases and V 4 bases, and 8 bases lay outside the gene matches. The CDR3 is 16 amino acids. CDR3 in amino acids: CASSCGGQGSDTEAFF. CDR3 DNA sequence: TGTGCCAGCAGTTGCGGGGGACAGGGGAGCGACACTGAAGCTTTCTTT.

This clonotype was picked up many times. The V call is TRBV12-3 or TRBV12-4, the J call TRBJ1-2, with D perhaps matching TRBD1 (6 bases). The CDR3 runs 13 residues. V shed 1 base and J shed 7 bases, with 10 bases lying between them. Here the CDR3 reads CASSLVLQGGYTF. For the CDR3, the DNA is TGTGCCAGCAGTTTAGTCTTACAGGGTGGCTACACCTTC.

This clonotype was seen repeatedly, ten times or more. The chain recombines TRBV7-9 with TRBJ2-5; 9 bases align to TRBD1. The CDR3 contains 13 residues. The V segment lost 3 bases and the J segment 7 bases; nucleotides outside the gene matches: 3. CDR1 and CDR2 (germline): SEHNR, FQNEAQ (reference sequence). DNA for the CDR3: TGTGCCAGCAGCTTGGCGACAGGGGGGACCCAGTACTTC. Protein sequence: CASSLATGGTQYF. Using reference TRBV7-9 and TRBJ2-5 for the parts outside the CDR3, the full variable domain is DTGVSQNPRHKITKRGQNVTFRCDPISEHNRLYWYRQTLGQGPEFLTYFQNEAQLEKSRLLSDRFSAERPKGSFSTLEIQRTEQGDSAMYLCASSLATGGTQYFGPGTRLLVL.

This clonotype was picked up many times. The rearrangement links TRBV28 to TRBJ2-5; 10 positions match TRBD1. V lost 3 bases and J lost 1; bases outside the gene matches: 5. Germline V CDR1 and CDR2: MDHEN, SYDVKM. The CDR3 loop spans 16 amino acids. CDR3 sequence: CASSFQGQGIQETQYF. CDR3 bases: TGTGCCAGCAGTTTCCAGGGACAGGGGATCCAAGAGACCCAGTACTTC.

Regarding this clonotype: An end of the junction differs from the germline gene, which may be a read error. V usage is TRBV7-7 and J usage is TRBJ2-5; D perhaps matches TRBD2 (5 bases). The J call may be wrong; the DNA end is better matched by TRBJ2-1. The germline V gene encodes CDR1 SSHAT and CDR2 FNYEAQ (reference sequence). CDR3 length: 13 amino acids. The CDR3 protein is CASSHGLSGEQFF. CDR3 bases: TGTGCTAGCAGCCACGGACTCTCGGGAGAGCAGTTCTTC.

This clonotype was counted only a few times. The chain employs TRBV20-1 and TRBJ2-7; TRBD1 matches 9 bases. Germline CDR1 is DFQATT and CDR2 is SNEGSKA (reference sequence). The trim removed 5 bases at V and 6 bases at J, leaving 11 bases unmatched. CDR3 length: 14 residues. The CDR3 DNA sequence: TGCAGTGCTTTCGCCGGGACAGGGCGTGGCGAGCAGTACTTC. Translating gives CSAFAGTGRGEQYF.

The J gene is TRBJ2-1, the V gene TRBV12-3 or TRBV12-4; 8 bases are shared with TRBD2. The CDR3 loop spans 14 amino acids. V was pared by 6 bases and J by 10 bases, with 11 bases of the junction left unmatched. CDR3 sequence (DNA): TGTGCCAGCAGACACGGGCCCCGCGGGGGGGAGCAGTTCTTC. Its protein is CASRHGPRGGEQFF.

In this sample, this clonotype turned up a few times. V usage is TRBV4-1 and J usage is TRBJ1-1; D is uncertain. Trimming took 3 bases from V and 7 from J, leaving 15 bases between them. The CDR3 consists of 14 residues. From germline, CDR1 is MGHRA and CDR2 YSYEKL. The CDR3 nucleotides are TGCGCCAGCAGCCAGAGAATGTGGGGTTATGAAGCTTTCTTT. Protein product: CASSQRMWGYEAFF.

At least ten counts were recorded for this clonotype. The gene calls are TRBV7-2 and TRBJ2-2, with a weak D call TRBD1 (5 bases). V shed 5 bases and J shed 10 bases, with 17 bases lying between them. The V gene's germline CDR1 is SGHTA and CDR2 FQGNSA. This CDR3 comprises 14 residues. The DNA for the CDR3 is TGTGCCAGCAGCCCCCCGACAGCCGGCATGGAGCTGTTTTTT. Its protein product is CASSPPTAGMELFF.